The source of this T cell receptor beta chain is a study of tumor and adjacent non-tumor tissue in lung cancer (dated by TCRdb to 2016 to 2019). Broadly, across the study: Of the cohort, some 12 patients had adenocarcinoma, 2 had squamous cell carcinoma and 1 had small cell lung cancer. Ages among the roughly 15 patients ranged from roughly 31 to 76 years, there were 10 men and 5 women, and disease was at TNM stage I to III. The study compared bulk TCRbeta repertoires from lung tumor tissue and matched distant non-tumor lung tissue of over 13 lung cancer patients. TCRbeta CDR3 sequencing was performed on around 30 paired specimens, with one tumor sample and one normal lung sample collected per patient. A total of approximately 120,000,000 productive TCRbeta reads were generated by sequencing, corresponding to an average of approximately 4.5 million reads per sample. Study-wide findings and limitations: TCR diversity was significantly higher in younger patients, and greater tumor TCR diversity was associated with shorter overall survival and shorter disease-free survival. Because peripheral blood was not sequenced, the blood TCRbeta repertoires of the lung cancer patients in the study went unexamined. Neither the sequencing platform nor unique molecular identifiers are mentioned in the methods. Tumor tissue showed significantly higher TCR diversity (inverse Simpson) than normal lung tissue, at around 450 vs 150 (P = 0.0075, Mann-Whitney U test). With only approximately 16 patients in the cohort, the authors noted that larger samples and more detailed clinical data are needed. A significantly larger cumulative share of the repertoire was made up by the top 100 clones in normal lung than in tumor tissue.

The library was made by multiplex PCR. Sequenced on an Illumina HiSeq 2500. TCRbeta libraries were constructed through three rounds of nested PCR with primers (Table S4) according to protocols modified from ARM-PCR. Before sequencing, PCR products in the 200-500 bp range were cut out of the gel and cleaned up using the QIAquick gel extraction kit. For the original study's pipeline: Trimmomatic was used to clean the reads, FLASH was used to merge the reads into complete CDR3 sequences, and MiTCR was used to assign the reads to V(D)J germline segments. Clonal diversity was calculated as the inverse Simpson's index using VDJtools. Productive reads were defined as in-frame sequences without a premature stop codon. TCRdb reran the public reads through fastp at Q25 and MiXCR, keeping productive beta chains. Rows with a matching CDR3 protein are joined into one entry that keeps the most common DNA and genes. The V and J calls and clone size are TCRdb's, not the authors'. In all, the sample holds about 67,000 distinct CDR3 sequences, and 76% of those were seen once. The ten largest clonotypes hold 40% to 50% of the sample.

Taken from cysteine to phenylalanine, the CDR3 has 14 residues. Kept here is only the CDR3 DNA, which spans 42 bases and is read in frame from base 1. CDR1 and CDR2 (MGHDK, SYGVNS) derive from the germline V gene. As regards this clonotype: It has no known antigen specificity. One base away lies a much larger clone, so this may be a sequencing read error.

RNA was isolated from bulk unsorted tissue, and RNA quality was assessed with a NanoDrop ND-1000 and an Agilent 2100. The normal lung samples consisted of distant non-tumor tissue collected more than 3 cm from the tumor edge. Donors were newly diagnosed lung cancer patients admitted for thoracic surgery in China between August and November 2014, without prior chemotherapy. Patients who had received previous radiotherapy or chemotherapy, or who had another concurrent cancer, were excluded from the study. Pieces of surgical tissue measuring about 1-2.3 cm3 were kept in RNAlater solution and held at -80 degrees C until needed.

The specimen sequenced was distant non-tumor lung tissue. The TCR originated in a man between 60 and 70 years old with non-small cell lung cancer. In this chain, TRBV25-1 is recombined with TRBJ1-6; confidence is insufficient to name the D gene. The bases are TGTGCCAGCAGTGAAGAAGGGAATAATTCACCCCTCTACTTT. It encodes CASSEEGNNSPLYF.